The sequence of this T cell receptor beta chain was determined in a study of T cell repertoires in cytomegalovirus infection. Study-wide findings and caveats: Cumulative frequency (of public TCR beta family members) identified carriers of CMV plus the relevant HLA.

Via MiXCR, TCRdb re-called the reads, giving one row per CDR3 protein. The sample includes more than 500,000 distinct CDR3 sequences, 16% seen only once; the top ten take 20% to 30%. Trimming removed 0 bases at V and 10 bases at J, with 12 bases between. Germline V lookup: CDR1 ENHRY, CDR2 SYGVKD. The CDR3 is made up of 13 amino acids. Remarks on this clonotype: The antigen is unknown.

This receptor was identified in a human donor in good health (CMV status not recorded). Some clones in this sample may be carry-over from other donors' samples. The J gene is TRBJ1-1, the V gene TRBV10-3; D remains unclear. The specimen sequenced was CD8+ T cells from PBMCs. CDR3 in amino acids: CAISESGFSGAFF. The CDR3 bases are TGTGCCATCAGTGAGTCAGGGTTTTCTGGAGCTTTCTTT.